The text below deals with one TCR beta chain. Source study methods: Reference gene primer amplification gave nucleated cell count estimates. Profiling relied on immunoSEQ multiplex PCR, and the TCRdb table lists in-frame clones only, not all of them. V and J calls and clone size are given by that table; D and trimming were obtained from the DNA. The data contain approximately 400,000 clones, approximately 88% of them singletons. The data are from a study of blood T cell repertoires in COVID-19. Study-wide context: T cells, B-cell-depleted T cells, or PBMCs provided the cDNA or gDNA that served as material.

There are 14 residues in the CDR3. V was cut by 1 base and J by 9 bases, with 13 bases left in between. Germline values: CDR1 SGHNT, CDR2 YENEEA. The chain links TRBV11-3 to TRBJ2-1, with D possibly TRBD1 on 5 matching bases. Material: peripheral blood. The TCR was taken from a man aged 35 to 55 with acute or convalescent COVID-19. CDR3 loop: CASSLGVGQGEQFF. CDR3 bases: TGTGCCAGCAGCTTAGGCGTAGGGCAGGGTGAGCAGTTCTTC.